Following are 10 T cell receptor beta chains from one sample sequenced in a study of CD8 T cells in ankylosing spondylitis (dated by TCRdb to about 2017). The library came from 5' RACE. The instrument was an Illumina HiSeq 2500. TCRdb reran the public reads through fastp at Q25 and MiXCR, keeping productive beta chains. Records with the same CDR3 protein are collapsed into one entry carrying the most frequent genes and DNA. This sample comprises around 150,000 distinct CDR3 sequences, 11% of them detected only once. Of the sample, roughly 29% is held by the ten largest clones. The specimen sequenced was blood, either unsorted or a sorted T cell fraction (not recorded which). The receptors were gathered from a male donor with ankylosing spondylitis or in good health (not recorded which).

This clonotype was recorded at least ten times. This chain connects TRBV29-1 to TRBJ2-7; 8 positions agree with TRBD1. The CDR3 totals 14 residues. From germline, CDR1 is SQVTM and CDR2 ANQGSEA. The J segment lost 0 bases and the V segment lost 7 bases, leaving 8 bases of the junction unmatched. The CDR3 sequence is CSAKGTGSSYEQYF. The CDR3 DNA is TGCAGCGCCAAAGGGACAGGAAGCTCCTACGAGCAGTACTTC.

There are many counts of this clonotype. The chain couples TRBV10-2 to TRBJ2-7, with D unresolved. Trimming took off 3 bases at V and 3 bases at J, with 6 bases between the two ends. Germline CDR1 and CDR2: WSHSY and SAAADI. The CDR3 has 12 amino acids. The CDR3, as DNA: TGCGCCAGCAGTGAAGGCGGCTACGAGCAGTACTTC. This gives the protein CASSEGGYEQYF.

This clonotype appeared many times. The chain joins TRBV27 to TRBJ2-6; D is unclear. Trimming took 4 bases from V and 0 from J, leaving 4 bases between them. Germline CDR1 reads MNHEY; CDR2 reads SMNVEV (reference sequence). The CDR3 loop spans 14 amino acids. CDR3 nucleotides: TGTGCCAGCAGTTCGATCTCTGGGGCCAACGTCCTGACTTTC. The encoded protein is CASSSISGANVLTF.

This clonotype was seen ten or more times. The rearrangement links TRBV25-1 to TRBJ2-1, with 14 bases lining up with TRBD2. This CDR3 has 14 amino acids. Trimming at V came to 6 bases and at J to 6 bases, leaving 1 base not matched to a gene. The germline CDR1 and CDR2 sequences are MGHDK and SYGVNS. The CDR3 reads CASRGLAGANEQFF. DNA of the CDR3: TGTGCCAGCAGGGGACTAGCGGGAGCCAATGAGCAGTTCTTC.

The rearrangement links TRBV24-1 to TRBJ2-2; possibly TRBD1 or TRBD2 for D (5 bases each). Germline loops: CDR1 KGHDR, CDR2 SFDVKD. The V gene lost 2 bases and the J gene lost 8 bases, with 17 bases spanning the gap. The CDR3 covers 16 residues. The CDR3 sequence is CATSDSPGTNRGELFF. The DNA for the CDR3 is TGTGCCACCAGTGATTCTCCCGGGACCAACAGGGGGGAGCTGTTTTTT.

This clonotype appeared many times. The rearrangement uses TRBV9 and TRBJ1-1; D is ambiguous. V lost 0 bases and J lost 0, with 9 bases in between. Per the germline V gene, CDR1 is SGDLS and CDR2 is YYNGEE. The CDR3 length is 15 residues. For the CDR3, the DNA is TGTGCCAGCAGCGTAGGGGCGTGGATGAACACTGAAGCTTTCTTT. The encoded protein is CASSVGAWMNTEAFF.

The table lists this clonotype with many counts. The chain joins TRBV12-3 or TRBV12-4 to TRBJ2-5; 11 nucleotides match TRBD2. CDR3 length: 15 amino acids. With 6 bases clipped from V and 1 base from J, the junction kept 4 bases outside the gene matches. This CDR3 is CASSPLAGAQETQYF. The CDR3 DNA reads TGTGCCAGCAGCCCACTAGCGGGAGCCCAAGAGACCCAGTACTTC.

J is TRBJ2-7 and V is TRBV28, with 8 nucleotides matching TRBD2. The CDR3 length is 16 residues. Germline V gene lookup returns CDR1 MDHEN and CDR2 SYDVKM. J gave up 0 bases and V 3 bases, and 7 bases lay outside the gene matches. The CDR3 loop is CASSFHLAGLSYEQYF. The CDR3 bases are TGTGCCAGCAGTTTTCATTTAGCGGGACTCTCCTACGAGCAGTACTTC.

This clonotype was detected ten times or more. The CDR3 sequence: CATSSLNNYGYTF. CDR3 coding DNA: TGTGCCACCAGTAGCCTCAATAACTATGGCTACACCTTC. This chain uses TRBV24-1 with TRBJ1-2; no definite D call. V lost 6 bases to trimming and J lost 1 base, with 8 bases between them. This CDR3 has 13 amino acids. CDR1 KGHDR and CDR2 SFDVKD come from the germline V gene.

As concerns this clonotype: A junction end diverges from the germline sequence, so it may reflect a read error. This chain links TRBV10-3 with TRBJ2-3; no clear D gene. This CDR3 has 14 amino acids. Looked up from germline, CDR1 is ENHRY and CDR2 is SYGVKD. This CDR3 reads CAISDGSLTATQYF. CDR3 DNA: TGTGCCATCAGTGACGGCAGCCTCACAGCTACGCAGTATTTT.